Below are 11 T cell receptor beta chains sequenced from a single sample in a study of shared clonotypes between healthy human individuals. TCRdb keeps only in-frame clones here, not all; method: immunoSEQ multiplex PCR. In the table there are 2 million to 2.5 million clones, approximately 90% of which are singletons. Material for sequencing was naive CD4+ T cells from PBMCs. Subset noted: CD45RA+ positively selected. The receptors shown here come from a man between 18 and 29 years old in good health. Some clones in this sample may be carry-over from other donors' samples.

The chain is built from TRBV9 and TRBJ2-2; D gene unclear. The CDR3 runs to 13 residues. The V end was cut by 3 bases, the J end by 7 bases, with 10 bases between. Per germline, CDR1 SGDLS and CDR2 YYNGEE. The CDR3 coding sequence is TGTGCCAGCAGCGGGACCCCAGGCGGGGAGCTGTTTTTT. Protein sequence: CASSGTPGGELFF. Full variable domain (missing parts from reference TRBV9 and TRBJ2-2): DSGVTQTPKHLITATGQRVTLRCSPRSGDLSVYWYQQSLDQGLQFLIQYYNGEERAKGNILERFSAQQFPDLHSELNLSSLELGDSALYFCASSGTPGGELFFGEGSRLTVL.

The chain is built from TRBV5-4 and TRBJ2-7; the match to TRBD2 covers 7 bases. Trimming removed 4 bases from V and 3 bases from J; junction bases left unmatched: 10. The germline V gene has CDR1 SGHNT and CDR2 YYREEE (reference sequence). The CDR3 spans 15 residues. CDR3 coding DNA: TGTGCCAGCAGCCAAGGGAGGGGCCGAGTCTACGAGCAGTACTTC. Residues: CASSQGRGRVYEQYF.

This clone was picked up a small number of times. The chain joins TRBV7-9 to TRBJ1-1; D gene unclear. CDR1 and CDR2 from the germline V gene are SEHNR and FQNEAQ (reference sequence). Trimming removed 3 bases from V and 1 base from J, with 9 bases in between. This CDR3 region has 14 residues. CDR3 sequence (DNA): TGTGCCAGCAGCTTCACCGTTCCGAACACTGAAGCTTTCTTT. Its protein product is CASSFTVPNTEAFF.

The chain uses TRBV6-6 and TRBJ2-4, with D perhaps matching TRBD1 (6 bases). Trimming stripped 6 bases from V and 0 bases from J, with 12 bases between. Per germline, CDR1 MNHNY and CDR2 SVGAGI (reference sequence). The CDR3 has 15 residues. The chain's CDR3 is CASSPTGLAKNIQYF. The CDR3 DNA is TGTGCCAGCAGCCCTACAGGGCTAGCCAAAAACATTCAGTACTTC.

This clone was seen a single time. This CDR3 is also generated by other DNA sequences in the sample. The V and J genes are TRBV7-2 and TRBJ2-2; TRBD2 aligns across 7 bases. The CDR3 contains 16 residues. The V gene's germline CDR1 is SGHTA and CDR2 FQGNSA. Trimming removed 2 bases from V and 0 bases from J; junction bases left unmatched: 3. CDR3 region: CASSLRLAANTGELFF. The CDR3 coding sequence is TGTGCCAGCAGCTTACGACTAGCTGCGAACACCGGGGAGCTGTTTTTT.

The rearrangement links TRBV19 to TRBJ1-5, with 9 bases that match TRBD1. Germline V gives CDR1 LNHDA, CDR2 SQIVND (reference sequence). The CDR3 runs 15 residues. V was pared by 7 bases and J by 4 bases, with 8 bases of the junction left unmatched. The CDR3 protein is CASTYRTGVNQPQHF. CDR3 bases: TGTGCCAGTACCTATCGGACAGGGGTTAATCAGCCCCAGCATTTT. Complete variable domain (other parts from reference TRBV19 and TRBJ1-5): DGGITQSPKYLFRKEGQNVTLSCEQNLNHDAMYWYRQDPGQGLRLIYYSQIVNDFQKGDIAEGYSVSREKKESFPLTVTSAQKNPTAFYLCASTYRTGVNQPQHFGDGTRLSIL.

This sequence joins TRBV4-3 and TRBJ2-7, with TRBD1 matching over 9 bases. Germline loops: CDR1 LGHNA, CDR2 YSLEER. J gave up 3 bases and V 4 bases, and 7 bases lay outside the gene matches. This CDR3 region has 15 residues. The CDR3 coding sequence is TGCGCCAGCAGCCCACTGACAGGGGGATTCTACGAGCAGTACTTC. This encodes CASSPLTGGFYEQYF.

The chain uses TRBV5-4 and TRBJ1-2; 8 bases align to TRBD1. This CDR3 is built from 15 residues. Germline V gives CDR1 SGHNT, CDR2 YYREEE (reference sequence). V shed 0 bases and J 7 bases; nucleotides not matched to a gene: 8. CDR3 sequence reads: CASSLAGTGAFGYTF. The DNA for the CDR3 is TGTGCCAGCAGCTTGGCCGGGACAGGCGCGTTTGGCTACACCTTC.

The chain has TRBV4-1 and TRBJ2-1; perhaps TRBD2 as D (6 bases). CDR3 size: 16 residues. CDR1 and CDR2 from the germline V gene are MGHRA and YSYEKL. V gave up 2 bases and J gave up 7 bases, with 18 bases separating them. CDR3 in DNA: TGCGCCAGCAGCCAACCTTGGCGGGGCAGGTCGAATGAGCAGTTCTTC. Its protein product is CASSQPWRGRSNEQFF.

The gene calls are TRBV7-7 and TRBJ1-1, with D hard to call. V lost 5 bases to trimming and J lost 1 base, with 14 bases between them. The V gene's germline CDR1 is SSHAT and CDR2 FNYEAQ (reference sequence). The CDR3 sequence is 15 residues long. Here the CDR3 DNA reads TGTGCCAGCAGCCCCCAGGTTGAGGGGAACACTGAAGCTTTCTTT. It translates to CASSPQVEGNTEAFF.

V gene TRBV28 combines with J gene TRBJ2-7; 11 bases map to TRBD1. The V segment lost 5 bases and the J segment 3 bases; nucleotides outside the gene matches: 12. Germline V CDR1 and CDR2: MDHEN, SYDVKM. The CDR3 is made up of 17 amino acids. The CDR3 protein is CASSPIPGTGGYYEQYF. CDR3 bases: TGTGCCAGCAGTCCGATACCCGGGACAGGGGGGTACTACGAGCAGTACTTC.